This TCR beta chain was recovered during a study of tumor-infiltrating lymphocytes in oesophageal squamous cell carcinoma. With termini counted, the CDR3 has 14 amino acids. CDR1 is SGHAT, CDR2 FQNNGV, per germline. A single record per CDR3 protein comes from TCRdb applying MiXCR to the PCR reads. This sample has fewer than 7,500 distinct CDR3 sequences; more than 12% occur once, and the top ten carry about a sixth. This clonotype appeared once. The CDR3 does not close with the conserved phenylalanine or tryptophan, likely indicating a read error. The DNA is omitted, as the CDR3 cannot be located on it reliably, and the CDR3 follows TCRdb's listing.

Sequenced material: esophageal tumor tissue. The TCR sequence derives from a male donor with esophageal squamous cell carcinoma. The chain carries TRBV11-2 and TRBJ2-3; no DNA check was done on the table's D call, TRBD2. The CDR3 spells CASSLSDHGYTFGP.